Presented here are 2 T cell receptor beta chains from one specimen sequenced in a study of blood T cell repertoires in COVID-19. TCRdb's table, derived via immunoSEQ multiplex PCR, lists solely in-frame clones and lacks some. The sample shows approximately 300,000 clones, about nine tenths of them seen only once. The sequencing input was peripheral blood. All receptors derive from a man between 50 and 59 years old with active or convalescent COVID-19.

This chain joins TRBV20-1 and TRBJ1-1; a possible D gene is TRBD1 (5 bases). V lost 3 bases, J lost 9 bases, and 11 bases lay in between. Germline CDR1 DFQATT, CDR2 SNEGSKA (reference sequence). The CDR3 sequence is 11 residues long. CDR3 nucleotides: TGCAGTGCTAGCCAGGGTTTGAAAGCTTTCTTT. Translating it yields CSASQGLKAFF.

The genes are TRBV7-2 and TRBJ2-1; 14 bases match TRBD2. The CDR3 sequence is 18 residues long. CDR1 is SGHTA, CDR2 FQGNSA, per germline. V shed 5 bases and J 6 bases; nucleotides not matched to a gene: 12. The DNA for the CDR3 is TGTGCCAGCAGCCCGCGACTAGCGGGGGGGCCCATACGCAATGAGCAGTTCTTC. Its translation: CASSPRLAGGPIRNEQFF.